This T cell receptor beta chain was sequenced in a study of control samples from healthy donors and cancer patients. Measured with immunoSEQ multiplex PCR; TCRdb has only the in-frame clones, and not every one. The table lists about 120,000 clones, more than 75% of them singletons. The specimen sequenced was blood. The sequence derives from a woman in her 70s in good health.

Here the CDR3 reads CASGTSRDSLNYGYTF. Written as DNA, the CDR3 is TGTGCCAGCGGAACATCCAGGGACAGCTTAAACTATGGCTACACCTTC. This rearrangement joins TRBV2 to TRBJ1-2; 7 bases align to TRBD1. After removal of 8 bases from V and 2 bases from J, the junction contained 14 bases not matched to a gene. This CDR3 has 16 residues. Germline V gene lookup returns CDR1 SNHLY and CDR2 FYNNEI.